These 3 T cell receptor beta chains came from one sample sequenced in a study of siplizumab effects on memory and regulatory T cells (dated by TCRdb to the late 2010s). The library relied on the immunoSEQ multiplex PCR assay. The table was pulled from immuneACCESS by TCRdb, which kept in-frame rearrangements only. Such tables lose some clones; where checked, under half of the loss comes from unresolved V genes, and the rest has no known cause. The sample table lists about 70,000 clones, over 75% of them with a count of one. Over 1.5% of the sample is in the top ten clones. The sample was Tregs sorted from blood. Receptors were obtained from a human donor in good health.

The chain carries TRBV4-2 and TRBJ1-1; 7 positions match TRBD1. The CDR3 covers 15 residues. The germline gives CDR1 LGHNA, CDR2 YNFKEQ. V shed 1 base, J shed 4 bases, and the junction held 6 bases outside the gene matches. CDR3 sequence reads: CASSQGQGDSTEAFF. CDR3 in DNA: TGTGCCAGCAGCCAAGGGCAGGGGGATAGCACTGAAGCTTTCTTT.

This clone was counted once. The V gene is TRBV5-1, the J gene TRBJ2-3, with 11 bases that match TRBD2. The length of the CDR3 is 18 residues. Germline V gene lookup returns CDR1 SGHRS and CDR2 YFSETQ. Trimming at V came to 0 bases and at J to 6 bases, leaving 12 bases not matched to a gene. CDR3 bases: TGCGCCAGCAGCTTGGGACCCTTTAGCGGGAGGGCCTCGGATACGCAGTATTTT. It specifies CASSLGPFSGRASDTQYF.

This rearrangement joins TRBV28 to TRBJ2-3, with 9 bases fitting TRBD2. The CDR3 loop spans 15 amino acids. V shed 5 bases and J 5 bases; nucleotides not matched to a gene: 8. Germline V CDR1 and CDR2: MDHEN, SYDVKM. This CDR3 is CASSPIAGAGDTQYF. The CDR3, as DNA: TGTGCCAGCAGTCCCATAGCGGGAGCGGGAGATACGCAGTATTTT.